This T cell receptor beta chain was obtained from a study of high-grade serous ovarian cancer treatment subgroups. Across the whole study: On average, around 15,000 reads and 7,000 to 8,500 unique TCR beta rearrangements were obtained per sample.

Per the germline V gene, CDR1 is SGHTA and CDR2 is FQGTGA. The CDR3 length is 14 residues. V lost 5 bases and J 2 bases, leaving 11 bases between the germline ends. Produced via immunoSEQ multiplex PCR; TCRdb's table is partial and in-frame only. The table has some 7,000 clones, about three quarters seen once; the top ten hold 4.5% to 6%. The tumor samples were collected prior to definitive surgery or chemotherapy. The chain links TRBV7-3 to TRBJ2-3; D uncertain. Sample: tumor tissue. The sequence came from a human donor with high-grade serous ovarian cancer. The CDR3 sequence: CASSPGRVTDTQYF. Written as DNA, the CDR3 is TGTGCCAGCAGCCCCGGACGGGTCACAGATACGCAGTATTTT.